This TCR beta chain comes out of a study of beta chain features in type 1 diabetes. As for the study in general: All of the samples together had 95 million to 140 million sorted cells examined. General study points: Moderate but significant shortening of TCRB CDR3s was recorded in all four CD4+ subsets from Type 1 diabetes patients. Among type 1 diabetes patients, VDJ junctions had fewer insertions and more deletions.

The CDR3 runs 17 residues. CDR1 LGHNA and CDR2 YSLEER come from the germline V gene. After removal of 1 base from V and 1 base from J, the junction contained 7 bases not matched to a gene. CD4+ naive, central memory, regulatory and stem cell-like memory cells were sorted via CD45RO/CCR7/CD25/CD127/CD95/CD27. As concerns this clone: Its antigen is unidentified.

cDNA synthesis used the whole RNA isolate, giving expressed TCRB sequences. The data were produced by immunoSEQ multiplex PCR, yet TCRdb's version contains in-frame clones alone and is incomplete. The sample includes around 710,000 clones, roughly an eighth of them seen just once. V usage is TRBV4-3 and J usage is TRBJ2-3, with TRBD2 identical over 8 bases. Material for sequencing was naive CD4+ T cells from blood. This TCR derives from a young man with type 1 diabetes. The CDR3 nucleotides are TGCGCCAGCAGCCAAGTTTCGGGACTAGAGGGCACAGATACGCAGTATTTT. Translating gives CASSQVSGLEGTDTQYF.